One T cell receptor (beta chain) is described in this entry. What it binds is not known. Germline CDR1 reads SGHVT; CDR2 reads SQSDAQ. This CDR3 is built from 17 residues. V lost 2 bases and J lost 4, with 19 bases in between. Per the authors' pipeline: In the immunoSEQ data, sequences were junction-only and lacked quality scores, so filtering differed. Clones were sequenced by immunoSEQ multiplex PCR, and TCRdb holds only the in-frame ones, with some missing. Clone size and the V and J calls come from that table; the DNA yielded D and trimming. Among fewer than 200,000 clones listed, approximately 61% were seen once. The sample comes from a study of shared clonotypes between healthy human individuals. Study results and caveats: Non-shared clonotypes had lower generation probabilities than clonotypes shared by all four sorted-subset donors.

The sequence derives from a man under 40 in good health. The specimen sequenced was memory CD4+ T cells sorted from blood. Subset defined: CD45RA-negative fraction. The genes are TRBV7-4 and TRBJ2-3; the D gene could be TRBD1 or TRBD2 (7 bases each). The CDR3 reads CASSLTKTGREADTQYF. The CDR3, as DNA: TGTGCCAGCAGCTTAACCAAGACAGGGAGGGAAGCAGATACGCAGTATTTT.